Presented here are 8 T cell receptor beta chains from one specimen sequenced in a study of T cells in Graves' hyperthyroidism and ophthalmopathy. There were TCR beta CDR3 regions amplified from RNA transcripts. The HTBI primer set drove a first-round RT-PCR of the TCR CDR3. Each CDR3 protein gets one entry after TCRdb re-called the multiplex PCR reads with MiXCR. The table shows 300,000 to 450,000 distinct CDR3 sequences, with approximately 15% occurring only once. Input material: blood. The receptor set was obtained from a woman in her sixties or seventies with Graves' hyperthyroidism.

This clonotype turned up a few times. The J gene is TRBJ2-7, the V gene TRBV29-1; TRBD1 matches at 8 bases. The CDR3 extends over 16 amino acids. Germline assignment: CDR1 SQVTM and CDR2 ANQGSEA. The V gene end was trimmed by 0 bases and the J gene end by 0 bases; junction bases not matched to a gene: 7. The CDR3 DNA sequence: TGCAGCGTTGAAGAGCGCGGACAGGGATTCTCCTACGAGCAGTACTTC. Protein sequence: CSVEERGQGFSYEQYF.

This sequence joins TRBV12-3 or TRBV12-4 and TRBJ2-7; 7 bases are a match to TRBD1. The last part of the DNA fits TRBJ2-1 better; the J call may be wrong. This CDR3 has 14 amino acids. CDR3 sequence reads: CASSWGQRGYEQFF. As DNA, the CDR3 is TGTGCCAGCAGTTGGGGACAGCGCGGGTACGAGCAGTTCTTC.

This clonotype appeared many times. This sequence joins TRBV9 and TRBJ2-7, with 10 bases matching TRBD2. The CDR3 runs 14 residues. V gave up 3 bases and J gave up 4 bases; unmatched junction bases: 4. The germline V gene has CDR1 SGDLS and CDR2 YYNGEE. For the CDR3, the DNA is TGTGCCAGCAGCGCTAGCGGGAGTGGGTACGAGCAGTACTTC. It translates to CASSASGSGYEQYF.

This clonotype was found many times. This chain joins TRBV3-1 and TRBJ1-5; D might be TRBD1 (6 bases). The V and J ends lost 0 bases and 7 bases respectively, with 22 bases between them. The CDR3 totals 18 residues. Germline V lookup: CDR1 LGHDT, CDR2 YNNKEL (reference sequence). CDR3 sequence (DNA): TGTGCCAGCAGCCAAGATCACCCCTCCGGGACACTCGCCCAGCCCCAGCATTTT. Protein product: CASSQDHPSGTLAQPQHF.

This clonotype has ten or more counts. The chain employs TRBV27 and TRBJ2-7, with 11 bases lining up with TRBD1. Germline assignment: CDR1 MNHEY and CDR2 SMNVEV (reference sequence). V lost 8 bases, J lost 4 bases, and 10 bases stayed unmatched. There are 15 residues in the CDR3. The CDR3 nucleotides read TGTGCCAGCGGCCAGGACAGGGGGCTGGTTTACGAGCAGTACTTC. Protein product: CASGQDRGLVYEQYF.

This clonotype has a count of ten or more. CDR3 DNA: TGTGCCAGCAACCGCGTCCAAGGAGGAACGACTGAAGCTTTCTTT. It is translated as CASNRVQGGTTEAFF. This chain connects TRBV28 to TRBJ1-1; no reliable D call. The CDR3 contains 15 residues. In germline, CDR1 is MDHEN, CDR2 SYDVKM. Trimming cost V 7 bases and J 5 bases, with 20 bases left between them.

This clonotype was observed a handful of times. V gene TRBV24-1 combines with J gene TRBJ2-1, with a possible D match to TRBD2 (6 bases). V was cut by 5 bases and J by 12 bases, with 19 bases left in between. Germline assignment: CDR1 KGHDR and CDR2 SFDVKD. The CDR3 spans 14 residues. DNA of the CDR3: TGTGCCACCAGTGGGGAGGCCCTCCCTGGGGTGCAGTTCTTC. Amino acid sequence: CATSGEALPGVQFF.

This clonotype was seen ten or more times. This CDR3 reads CASSLGGRAETQYF. The CDR3 DNA follows: TGTGCCAGCAGCTTAGGTGGGAGGGCCGAGACCCAGTACTTC. The chain couples TRBV7-9 to TRBJ2-5; 7 bases line up with TRBD2. The CDR3 totals 14 residues. Germline CDR1 SEHNR, CDR2 FQNEAQ (reference sequence). J gave up 5 bases and V 1 base, and 4 bases lay outside the gene matches. Looking up the rest from reference TRBV7-9 and TRBJ2-5 gives the full variable domain: DTGVSQNPRHKITKRGQNVTFRCDPISEHNRLYWYRQTLGQGPEFLTYFQNEAQLEKSRLLSDRFSAERPKGSFSTLEIQRTEQGDSAMYLCASSLGGRAETQYFGPGTRLLVL.